This TCR beta chain was captured by sequencing in a study of blood T cell repertoires in COVID-19. About the study: PBMCs, B-cell-depleted T cells, or T cells provided the cDNA or gDNA that made up the material.

Original processing notes: Nucleated cell number was recorded as an estimate derived from reference gene primer amplification. Some clones are missing from TCRdb's copy, which holds only in-frame ones; the method was immunoSEQ multiplex PCR. V, J and clone size reflect that table, while D and trimming were determined from the DNA. The sample yields about 260,000 clones, more than 75% seen once. Trimming stripped 6 bases from V and 5 bases from J, with 13 bases between. Germline CDR1 is MNHEY and CDR2 is SVGAGI. This CDR3 is 13 amino acids long. The chain links TRBV6-5 to TRBJ2-5; D is ambiguous. The sample taken for sequencing was peripheral blood. This TCR came from a man between 40 and 49 years old who had recovered from COVID-19. The CDR3 DNA is TGTGCCAGCAGCGCGGCCATGGTTGAGACCCAGTACTTC. It yields the protein CASSAAMVETQYF.